Listed below are T cell receptor beta chains from one sample, sequenced in a study of early T cells in non-severe SARS-CoV-2 infection. Using its own MiXCR run on the 5' RACE reads, TCRdb lists one record per CDR3 protein. The sample shows roughly 51,000 distinct CDR3 sequences, about 7.6% of them seen only once. Sequenced here: whole blood, sampled at baseline. These TCRs come from an adult who was a healthcare worker with PCR-confirmed SARS-CoV-2 infection or an uninfected control (not recorded which). CDR3s include the opening cysteine and the closing phenylalanine or tryptophan. A D gene is named only where the DNA matches it firmly. Clone size appears in some rows only: once, few, many, or a class for an expanded clone.

CASSEGGMAGIQYF,TGTGCCAGCAGCGAGGGCGGTATGGCGGGTATTCAGTACTTC,-,TRBJ2-4,TRBV7-2,few
CASRDSPNTGELFF,TGTGCCAGCCGGGACAGCCCGAACACCGGGGAGCTGTTTTTT,TRBD1,TRBJ2-2,TRBV19,-
CASSPPDYYFSYEQYF,TGTGCCAGCAGCCCGCCGGACTACTACTTCTCCTACGAGCAGTACTTC,-,TRBJ2-7,TRBV3-2,-
CASSNTEAFF,TGTGCCAGCAGTAACACTGAAGCTTTCTTT,-,TRBJ1-1,TRBV14,-
CASSRAQGAVWDEQYF,TGTGCCAGCAGCAGGGCACAGGGGGCAGTTTGGGACGAGCAGTACTTC,TRBD1,TRBJ2-7,TRBV7-2,few
CASSYDPYNLFGSRDEQYF,TGTGCCAGCAGTTACGATCCTTATAACCTCTTTGGGTCCCGGGACGAGCAGTACTTC,-,TRBJ2-7,TRBV6-2/TRBV6-3,many
CSARQLGQPQHF,TGCAGTGCTAGACAATTAGGGCAGCCCCAGCATTTT,-,TRBJ1-5,TRBV20-1,-
CASSSRTDYNEQFF,TGTGCCAGCAGCTCCCGGACTGATTACAATGAGCAGTTCTTC,-,TRBJ2-1,TRBV7-3,few
CASSPRDGRHGIQVHEQYF,TGTGCCAGCAGTCCACGGGACGGAAGACACGGGATCCAAGTCCACGAGCAGTACTTC,-,TRBJ2-7,TRBV28,few
CASGTSDSYEQYF,TGTGCCAGCGGGACTAGCGATTCCTACGAGCAGTACTTC,TRBD2,TRBJ2-7,TRBV6-6,-
CASSTSSGRSYEQYF,TGTGCCAGCAGCACCTCTAGCGGGAGAAGCTACGAGCAGTACTTC,TRBD2,TRBJ2-7,TRBV7-9,many
CASSPDRNTGELFF,TGTGCCAGCTCACCGGACAGGAACACCGGGGAGCTGTTTTTT,-,TRBJ2-2,TRBV18,-
CASSQALFFGELFF,-,-,TRBJ2-2,TRBV4-1,few
CATHSGGLRNQPQHF,TGTGCCACCCACTCCGGGGGGCTGCGCAATCAGCCCCAGCATTTT,-,TRBJ1-5,TRBV19,many
CASSSPLEDSSTQYF,TGTGCCAGCAGTTCCCCCCTTGAGGACTCGAGTACGCAGTATTTT,-,TRBJ2-3,TRBV28,-
CSVESGSSSYEQYF,TGCAGTGTTGAAAGCGGGAGTAGTTCCTACGAGCAGTACTTC,TRBD2,TRBJ2-7,TRBV20-1,many
CASSSTRSGLSNEKLFF,TGTGCCAGCAGCTCGACCCGGTCGGGGTTGTCTAATGAAAAACTGTTTTTT,-,TRBJ1-4,TRBV7-6,many
CASSVGPGLAGGPPSQETQYF,TGTGCCAGCAGCGTAGGCCCCGGACTAGCGGGAGGTCCCCCAAGCCAAGAGACCCAGTACTTC,TRBD2,TRBJ2-5,TRBV9,few
CASSADRGRVTEAFF,TGTGCCAGCAGCGCGGACAGGGGGCGCGTCACTGAAGCTTTCTTT,TRBD1,TRBJ1-1,TRBV7-2,-
CSARDPAASYNEQFF,TGCAGTGCTAGAGATCCGGCGGCCTCCTACAATGAGCAGTTCTTC,-,TRBJ2-1,TRBV20-1,-
CASTLAEETQYF,TGTGCCAGCACCCTAGCGGAAGAGACCCAGTACTTC,TRBD2,TRBJ2-5,TRBV6-2/TRBV6-3,few
CAIGGRETQYF,TGTGCCATCGGGGGGAGAGAGACCCAGTACTTC,-,TRBJ2-5,TRBV10-3,many
CASSTTWVRSGRAWEQYF,TGTGCCAGCAGCACGACGTGGGTTAGAAGCGGGAGGGCCTGGGAGCAGTACTTC,TRBD2,TRBJ2-7,TRBV11-2,few
CASSQGATSSYEQYF,TGTGCCAGCAGCCAGGGGGCAACGAGCTCCTACGAGCAGTACTTC,TRBD1,TRBJ2-7,TRBV12-3/TRBV12-4,few
CASSYSNPSGATGYNEQFF,TGTGCCAGCAGTTACTCGAATCCTAGCGGAGCAACAGGATACAATGAGCAGTTCTTC,TRBD2,TRBJ2-1,TRBV6-5,-
CASSPTPLAGAHEQYF,TGTGCCAGCAGCCCGACTCCACTAGCGGGAGCCCACGAGCAGTACTTC,TRBD2,TRBJ2-7,TRBV7-9,few
CSVDNRPEAYEQYF,TGCAGCGTTGATAACAGGCCGGAAGCCTACGAGCAGTACTTC,-,TRBJ2-7,TRBV29-1,-
CASSLRLRSQRTGFYGYTF,TGTGCCAGCAGTTTAAGGCTAAGATCCCAAAGGACAGGTTTTTATGGCTACACCTTC,TRBD1,TRBJ1-2,TRBV28,-
CSARVMADRVEYF,TGCAGTGCTAGAGTTATGGCGGACAGGGTGGAGTACTTC,TRBD1,TRBJ2-7,TRBV20-1,-
CASSQRVQQETQYF,TGTGCCAGCAGTCAACGGGTACAGCAAGAGACCCAGTACTTC,-,TRBJ2-5,TRBV2,-
CASSPRSQGVDEKLFF,TGTGCCAGCTCACCACGTTCCCAGGGTGTCGATGAAAAACTGTTTTTT,-,TRBJ1-4,TRBV18,-
CASIDGRTLDWGGEQYF,TGTGCCAGCATTGACGGACGGACCTTAGATTGGGGGGGAGAGCAGTACTTC,TRBD2,TRBJ2-7,TRBV2,-
CASRPGYSNQPQHF,TGCGCCAGCAGGCCCGGATATAGCAATCAGCCCCAGCATTTT,-,TRBJ1-5,TRBV10-2,many
CASSGLGLSDEQYF,TGTGCCAGCAGCGGCCTAGGACTATCCGACGAGCAGTACTTC,-,TRBJ2-7,TRBV7-6,many
CASSLSGESEKLFF,TGTGCCAGCAGTTTATCAGGGGAAAGTGAAAAACTGTTTTTT,-,TRBJ1-4,TRBV12-3/TRBV12-4,-
CASRSDGNYGYTF,TGTGCCAGCAGAAGCGACGGCAACTATGGCTACACCTTC,-,TRBJ1-2,TRBV6-6,-
CASSFPPGQVLGEQYF,TGTGCCAGCAGTTTTCCCCCGGGACAGGTGCTGGGGGAGCAGTACTTC,TRBD1,TRBJ2-7,TRBV12-3/TRBV12-4,few
CASSFIRQETQYF,TGTGCCAGCAGTTTTATACGGCAAGAGACCCAGTACTTC,-,TRBJ2-5,TRBV12-3/TRBV12-4,-
CASDQGQGTGELFF,TGTGCCAGCGATCAGGGACAGGGCACCGGGGAGCTGTTTTTT,TRBD1,TRBJ2-2,TRBV7-3,few
CASSPPRDASPLHF,TGTGCCAGCAGCCCCCCGAGGGATGCCTCACCCCTCCACTTT,-,TRBJ1-6,TRBV4-2,few
CATSRDLATGGRPDTQYF,TGTGCCACCAGCAGAGATCTGGCCACAGGGGGTCGGCCAGATACGCAGTATTTT,TRBD1,TRBJ2-3,TRBV15,few
CSARGGVVPQYF,TGCAGTGCTAGAGGTGGGGTGGTCCCCCAGTACTTC,-,TRBJ2-5,TRBV20-1,many
CASSSGQSYGYTF,TGTGCCAGCAGCTCGGGACAGAGCTATGGCTACACCTTC,TRBD1,TRBJ1-2,TRBV28,few
CASSHLPGLAGVEQFF,TGTGCCAGCAGCCATCTCCCGGGACTAGCGGGAGTTGAGCAGTTCTTC,TRBD2,TRBJ2-1,TRBV4-2,many
CASSTLSGRIETQYF,TGTGCCAGCAGCACCCTTAGCGGGAGAATTGAGACCCAGTACTTC,TRBD2,TRBJ2-5,TRBV7-8,-
CASRASGKPETQYF,TGTGCCAGCAGGGCTAGCGGGAAACCAGAGACCCAGTACTTC,TRBD2,TRBJ2-5,TRBV3-1,many
CASSGDRDADTQYF,TGTGCCAGCAGTGGTGACAGGGATGCAGATACGCAGTATTTT,TRBD1,TRBJ2-3,TRBV25-1,few
CASSLGIDGDTQYF,TGTGCCAGCAGCTTAGGAATTGACGGAGATACGCAGTATTTT,-,TRBJ2-3,TRBV7-9,-
CASSLVGSKYEQYF,TGTGCCAGCAGCTTAGTCGGGAGTAAGTACGAGCAGTACTTC,-,TRBJ2-7,TRBV7-9,few
CASSESGVGELFF,TGTGCCAGCAGTGAATCGGGAGTCGGGGAGCTGTTTTTT,-,TRBJ2-2,TRBV25-1,few
CASSYSAGGPYEQYF,TGTGCCAGCAGTTACTCTGCGGGAGGGCCCTACGAGCAGTACTTC,TRBD2,TRBJ2-7,TRBV6-5,few
CASKQGEPPTNEKLFF,TGTGCCAGCAAACAGGGGGAGCCCCCAACTAATGAAAAACTGTTTTTT,TRBD1,TRBJ1-4,TRBV7-8,-
CASSLGPDQPQHF,TGCGCCAGCAGCTTGGGCCCGGATCAGCCCCAGCATTTT,-,TRBJ1-5,TRBV5-1,few
CATSDLGISDTQYF,TGTGCCACCAGTGATTTGGGGATTTCGGATACGCAGTATTTT,-,TRBJ2-3,TRBV24-1,many